This T cell receptor (beta chain) was sequenced during a study of post-analysis software for immune sequencing data. About the research overall: Multiple sclerosis in the patients followed relapsing-remitting, secondary progressive and progressive-relapsing courses.

A few counts support this clonotype. Its antigen is not known. The length of the CDR3 is 16 residues. CDR1 and CDR2 from the germline V gene are SGDLS and YYNGEE. Trimming left V 4 bases short and J 2 bases short, with 19 bases between. Presence of unique molecular identifiers characterized the TCR beta cDNA libraries. From approximately 0.95 to 9.8 million T cells, roughly 540,000 cDNA molecules were obtained. MiXCR, applied by TCRdb to the PCR reads, yields one record per CDR3 protein. Found here are some 500,000 distinct CDR3 sequences, over 35% of them singletons; the top ten hold about 12%. Notes on the study in general: Controls showed lower frequencies than patients for five TRBV segments, and TRBV5-6, TRBV5-1 and TRBV20-1 were among these. Significantly lower normalized Chao1 diversity was seen in multiple sclerosis patients than in controls.

The V and J genes are TRBV9 and TRBJ2-7, with D perhaps TRBD2 (6 bases). This sequence was found in a girl between 10 and 17 years old with multiple sclerosis. The sequencing input was blood. The CDR3 protein is CASSPSGEWGAYEQYF. The DNA of the CDR3 is TGTGCCAGCAGCCCCAGTGGGGAGTGGGGGGCCTACGAGCAGTACTTC.